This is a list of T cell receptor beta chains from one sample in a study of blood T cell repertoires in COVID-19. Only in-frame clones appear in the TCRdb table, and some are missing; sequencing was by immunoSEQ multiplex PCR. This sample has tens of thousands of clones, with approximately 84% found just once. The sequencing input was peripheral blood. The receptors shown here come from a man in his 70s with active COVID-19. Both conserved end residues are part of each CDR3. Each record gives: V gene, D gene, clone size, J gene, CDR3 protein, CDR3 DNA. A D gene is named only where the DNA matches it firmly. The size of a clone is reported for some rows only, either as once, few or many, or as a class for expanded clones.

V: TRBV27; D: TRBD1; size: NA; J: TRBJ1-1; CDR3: CASSHQGAEAFF; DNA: TGTGCCAGCAGTCATCAGGGGGCTGAAGCTTTCTTT
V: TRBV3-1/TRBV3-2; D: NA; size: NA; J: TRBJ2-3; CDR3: CASSHNHQSTRRGDTQYF; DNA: TGTGCCAGCAGCCATAACCATCAGTCGACTAGAAGGGGAGATACGCAGTATTTT
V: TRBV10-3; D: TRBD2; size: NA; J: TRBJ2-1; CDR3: CAIRPAGSSYNEQFF; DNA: TGTGCCATCAGACCAGCGGGGAGCTCCTACAATGAGCAGTTCTTC
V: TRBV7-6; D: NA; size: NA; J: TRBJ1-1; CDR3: CASSLDETKSAEAFF; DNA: TGTGCCAGCAGCTTAGACGAGACAAAGTCTGCTGAAGCTTTCTTT
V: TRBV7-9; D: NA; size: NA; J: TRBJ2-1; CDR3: CASSPRTALNNEQFF; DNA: TGTGCCAGCAGCCCCCGGACAGCACTAAACAATGAGCAGTTCTTC
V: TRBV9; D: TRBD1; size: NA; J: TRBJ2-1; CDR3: CASSVDRFPTTGVNNEQFF; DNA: TGTGCCAGCAGCGTAGACCGATTTCCCACGACAGGGGTTAACAATGAGCAGTTCTTC
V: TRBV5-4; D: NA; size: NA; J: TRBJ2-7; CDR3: CASSLSPRPYEQYF; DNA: TGTGCCAGCAGCTTGTCTCCTAGACCCTACGAGCAGTACTTC
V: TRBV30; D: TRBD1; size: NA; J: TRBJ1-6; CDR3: CAWRTGYNSPLHF; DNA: TGTGCCTGGAGGACAGGGTATAATTCACCCCTCCACTTT
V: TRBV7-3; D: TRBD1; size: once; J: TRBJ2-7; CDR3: CASSLRQGPYEQYF; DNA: TGTGCCAGCAGCTTAAGACAGGGCCCCTACGAGCAGTACTTC
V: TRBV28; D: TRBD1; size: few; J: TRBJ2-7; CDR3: CASSLGGQVKYEQYF; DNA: TGTGCCAGCAGTTTAGGGGGACAGGTTAAATACGAGCAGTACTTC
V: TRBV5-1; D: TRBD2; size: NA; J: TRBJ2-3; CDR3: CASSAGGRTDTQYF; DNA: TGCGCCAGCAGCGCGGGGGGCAGAACAGATACGCAGTATTTT
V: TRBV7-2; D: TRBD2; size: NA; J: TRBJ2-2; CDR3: CASSPGLSGTGELFF; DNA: TGTGCCAGCAGCCCCGGACTTAGCGGGACCGGGGAGCTGTTTTTT
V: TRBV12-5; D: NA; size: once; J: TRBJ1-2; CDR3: CASSGVYGYTF; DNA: TGTGCTAGTTCCGGGGTCTATGGCTACACCTTC
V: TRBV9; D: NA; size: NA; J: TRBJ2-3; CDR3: CASSVVGGSDTQYF; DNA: TGTGCCAGCAGCGTAGTTGGAGGGTCAGATACGCAGTATTTT
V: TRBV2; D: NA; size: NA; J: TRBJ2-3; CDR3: CASSETPLGTQYF; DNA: TGTGCCAGCAGTGAAACTCCCTTGGGCACGCAGTATTTT
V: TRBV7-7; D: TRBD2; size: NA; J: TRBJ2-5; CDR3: CASSLTGRADETQYF; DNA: TGTGCTAGCAGCTTAACCGGGAGGGCCGATGAGACCCAGTACTTC
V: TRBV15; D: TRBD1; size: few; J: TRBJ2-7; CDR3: CATSPRTGTYEQYF; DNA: TGTGCCACCAGCCCAAGGACAGGGACCTACGAGCAGTACTTC
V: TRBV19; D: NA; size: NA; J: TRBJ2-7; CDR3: CASSSGYEQYF; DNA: TGTGCCAGTTCGAGCGGGTACGAGCAGTACTTC
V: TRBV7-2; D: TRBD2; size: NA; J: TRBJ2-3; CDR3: CASSLGLAGYLGTDTQYF; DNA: TGTGCCAGCAGCTTAGGACTAGCGGGTTACCTTGGGACAGATACGCAGTATTTT
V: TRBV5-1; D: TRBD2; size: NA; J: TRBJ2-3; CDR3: CASGPSGFSTDTQYF; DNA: TGCGCCAGCGGACCTAGCGGTTTTAGCACAGATACGCAGTATTTT
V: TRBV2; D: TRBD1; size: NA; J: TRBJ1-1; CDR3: CAIPGQEMFLPMNTEAFF; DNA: TGTGCCATACCGGGACAGGAAATGTTCCTGCCCATGAACACTGAAGCTTTCTTT
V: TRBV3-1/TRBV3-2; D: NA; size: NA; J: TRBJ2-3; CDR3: CASSVLTDTQYF; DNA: TGTGCCAGCAGCGTTTTAACAGATACGCAGTATTTT
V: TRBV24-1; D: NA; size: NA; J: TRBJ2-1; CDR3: CATTLGSHLYNEQFF; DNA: TGTGCCACCACCTTAGGGAGCCATTTGTACAATGAGCAGTTCTTC
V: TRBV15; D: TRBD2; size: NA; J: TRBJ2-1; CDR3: CATSRVLAGGGGEQFF; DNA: TGTGCCACCAGCAGAGTTCTAGCGGGCGGAGGTGGTGAGCAGTTCTTC
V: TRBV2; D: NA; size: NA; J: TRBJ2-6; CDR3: CASSAQGSGANVLTF; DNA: TGTGCCAGCAGTGCACAGGGCTCTGGGGCCAACGTCCTGACTTTC
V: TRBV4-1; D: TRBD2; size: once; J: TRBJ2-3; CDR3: CASSQSRLGGGSTDTQYF; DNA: TGCGCCAGCAGCCAGTCCCGTCTGGGCGGGGGGAGCACAGATACGCAGTATTTT